The rows below give T cell receptor beta chains drawn from one sample of a study of T-cell reconstitution after alpha-beta-depleted transplantation in children. TCRdb ran MiXCR on the PCR reads and lists one entry per CDR3 protein. The sample includes more than 200,000 distinct CDR3 sequences, 7% to 9% of them seen just once. Sequenced here: PBMCs, mostly from graft donor cells, sampled 360 days after TCRalphabeta/CD19-depleted stem cell transplant. The receptor set was obtained from a male patient aged 2-15 years who had a stem cell transplant for acute myeloid leukemia, so the T cells may come from the graft donor. The CDR3 runs from the conserved cysteine through the conserved F or W. A D gene is named only where the DNA matches it firmly. Not all rows give a size; the values are once, few, many and, for expanded clones, a class.

J: TRBJ1-2; V: TRBV12-3/TRBV12-4; D: -; size: many; CDR3: CASSFRESYGYTF; DNA: TGTGCCAGCAGTTTTAGGGAGAGCTATGGCTACACCTTC
J: TRBJ2-2; V: TRBV20-1; D: -; size: medium-sized; CDR3: CSAIREHGGELFF; DNA: TGCAGTGCTATACGGGAGCATGGCGGGGAGCTGTTTTTT
J: TRBJ1-6; V: TRBV21-1; D: -; size: few; CDR3: CASSKGERVRQGANSPLHF; DNA: TGTGCCAGCAGCAAAGGGGAAAGGGTGAGACAGGGAGCTAATTCACCCCTCCACTTT
J: TRBJ2-5; V: TRBV20-1; D: TRBD2; size: -; CDR3: CSVSGAGGLQETQYF; DNA: TGCAGTGTTTCAGGGGCGGGGGGACTGCAAGAGACCCAGTACTTC
J: TRBJ2-5; V: TRBV27; D: -; size: few; CDR3: CASSLWAGSQETQYF; DNA: TGTGCCAGCAGTTTATGGGCAGGGTCCCAAGAGACCCAGTACTTC
J: TRBJ2-7; V: TRBV5-1; D: TRBD1; size: many; CDR3: CASSPDRGLDEQYF; DNA: TGCGCCAGCAGCCCCGACAGGGGGCTGGACGAGCAGTACTTC
J: TRBJ2-1; V: TRBV12-3/TRBV12-4; D: TRBD1; size: few; CDR3: CASRPNPGQGAEQFF; DNA: TGTGCCAGCAGGCCAAACCCGGGACAGGGGGCTGAGCAGTTCTTC
J: TRBJ2-5; V: TRBV5-1; D: -; size: many; CDR3: CASSLGQGEETQYF; DNA: TGCGCCAGCAGCTTGGGTCAGGGCGAGGAGACCCAGTACTTC
J: TRBJ2-7; V: TRBV28; D: -; size: -; CDR3: CASSFGSHEQYF; DNA: TGTGCCAGCAGTTTCGGTTCCCACGAGCAGTACTTC
J: TRBJ2-1; V: TRBV12-3/TRBV12-4; D: TRBD2; size: many; CDR3: CASSPDWLAEKDNEQFF; DNA: TGTGCCAGCAGTCCCGACTGGCTAGCGGAGAAAGACAATGAGCAGTTCTTC
J: TRBJ2-1; V: TRBV15; D: TRBD2; size: -; CDR3: CATSRGGLGNEQFF; DNA: TGTGCCACCAGCCGGGGGGGCTTGGGGAATGAGCAGTTCTTC
J: TRBJ1-3; V: TRBV6-1; D: TRBD1; size: -; CDR3: CASMGQRSGNTIYF; DNA: TGTGCCAGCATGGGACAGCGCTCTGGAAACACCATATATTTT
J: TRBJ2-7; V: TRBV4-1; D: -; size: -; CDR3: CASGWPSKAHEQYF; DNA: TGCGCCAGCGGCTGGCCCTCGAAGGCCCACGAGCAGTACTTC
J: TRBJ2-5; V: TRBV20-1; D: -; size: few; CDR3: CSARRTYQETQYF; DNA: TGCAGTGCTAGGAGAACGTACCAAGAGACCCAGTACTTC
J: TRBJ1-2; V: TRBV5-1; D: -; size: few; CDR3: CASKFSGERSVYGYTF; DNA: TGCGCCAGCAAATTTTCAGGGGAGAGGTCGGTCTATGGCTACACCTTC
J: TRBJ2-2; V: TRBV12-3/TRBV12-4; D: -; size: -; CDR3: CASILGGLPLSSGELFF; DNA: TGTGCCAGCATCCTAGGGGGACTTCCATTGTCCTCCGGGGAGCTGTTTTTT
J: TRBJ2-3; V: TRBV20-1; D: TRBD2; size: few; CDR3: CSAHSGGLSTDTQYF; DNA: TGCAGTGCTCATAGCGGGGGCCTGAGCACAGATACGCAGTATTTT
J: TRBJ2-7; V: TRBV20-1; D: TRBD1; size: many; CDR3: CSAPDRGASYEQYF; DNA: TGCAGTGCTCCGGACAGGGGAGCGTCCTACGAGCAGTACTTC
J: TRBJ2-3; V: TRBV23-1; D: TRBD1; size: few; CDR3: CASIPDRGTDTQYF; DNA: TGCGCCAGCATACCTGACAGGGGCACAGATACGCAGTATTTT
J: TRBJ1-1; V: TRBV28; D: -; size: -; CDR3: CASGGAGTEAFF; DNA: TGTGCCTCGGGGGGCGCGGGTACTGAAGCTTTCTTT
J: TRBJ2-3; V: TRBV5-6; D: -; size: -; CDR3: CASSFRVDTQYF; DNA: TGTGCCAGCAGCTTCAGGGTGGATACGCAGTATTTT
J: TRBJ1-5; V: TRBV29-1; D: -; size: -; CDR3: CSVRTDNQPQHF; DNA: TGCAGCGTTCGGACGGATAATCAGCCCCAGCATTTT
J: TRBJ2-1; V: TRBV9; D: TRBD1; size: many; CDR3: CASSGDRLYNEQFF; DNA: TGTGCCAGCAGCGGGGACAGGCTCTACAATGAGCAGTTCTTC
J: TRBJ1-1; V: TRBV7-3; D: -; size: -; CDR3: CASSPRGASTEAFF; DNA: TGTGCCAGCAGCCCCAGGGGCGCGAGCACTGAAGCTTTCTTT
J: TRBJ2-1; V: TRBV7-7; D: -; size: -; CDR3: CASSPLLGSYNEQFF; DNA: TGTGCTAGCAGCCCCCTCTTAGGCTCCTACAATGAGCAGTTCTTC
J: TRBJ2-2; V: TRBV5-1; D: TRBD1; size: many; CDR3: CASSPRPRQGEVAGELFF; DNA: TGCGCCAGCAGCCCGAGACCTCGACAGGGGGAGGTCGCCGGGGAGCTGTTTTTT
J: TRBJ2-5; V: TRBV4-2; D: TRBD2; size: few; CDR3: CASSPLREGQETQYF; DNA: TGTGCCAGCAGCCCTTTGCGGGAGGGTCAAGAGACCCAGTACTTC
J: TRBJ1-2; V: TRBV5-1; D: -; size: few; CDR3: CASSFGDGASGYTF; DNA: TGCGCCAGCAGCTTCGGTGATGGGGCGAGTGGCTACACCTTC
J: TRBJ2-3; V: TRBV15; D: -; size: many; CDR3: CATSRSYTDTQYF; DNA: TGTGCCACCAGCAGAAGTTACACAGATACGCAGTATTTT
J: TRBJ2-1; V: TRBV4-1; D: -; size: many; CDR3: CASSTQLTYNEQFF; DNA: TGCGCCAGCAGCACCCAGCTCACCTACAATGAGCAGTTCTTC
J: TRBJ2-1; V: TRBV12-3/TRBV12-4; D: TRBD2; size: few; CDR3: CASSIAGLAGLKPRDEQFF; DNA: TGTGCCAGCAGTATCGCGGGACTAGCGGGGCTAAAACCCCGGGATGAGCAGTTCTTC
J: TRBJ2-2; V: TRBV10-2; D: -; size: few; CDR3: CASRLPTPGELFF; DNA: TGCGCCAGCCGGCTACCCACCCCCGGGGAGCTGTTTTTT
J: TRBJ2-3; V: TRBV6-1; D: -; size: few; CDR3: CASSLRTPSTDTQYF; DNA: TGTGCCAGCAGTCTCCGGACCCCTAGCACAGATACGCAGTATTTT
J: TRBJ2-5; V: TRBV30; D: -; size: -; CDR3: CAWSLPGTQYF; DNA: TGTGCCTGGAGTTTGCCAGGGACCCAGTACTTC
J: TRBJ2-1; V: TRBV9; D: TRBD1; size: many; CDR3: CASSPRTGNNEQFF; DNA: TGTGCCAGCAGCCCCAGGACAGGGAACAATGAGCAGTTCTTC
J: TRBJ1-2; V: TRBV20-1; D: -; size: few; CDR3: CSAKQSINYGYTF; DNA: TGCAGTGCTAAACAGAGTATTAACTATGGCTACACCTTC
J: TRBJ2-3; V: TRBV5-8; D: -; size: many; CDR3: CASSYLGDNTDTQYF; DNA: TGTGCCAGCAGCTATTTGGGGGACAACACAGATACGCAGTATTTT
J: TRBJ2-1; V: TRBV7-9; D: TRBD2; size: -; CDR3: CASSLDRSGRAGEQFF; DNA: TGTGCCAGCAGCTTAGACAGGAGCGGGAGGGCCGGTGAGCAGTTCTTC
J: TRBJ2-4; V: TRBV12-3/TRBV12-4; D: -; size: -; CDR3: CATSGAAKNIQYF; DNA: TGTGCCACCTCGGGGGCGGCCAAAAACATTCAGTACTTC
J: TRBJ1-5; V: TRBV12-3/TRBV12-4; D: -; size: few; CDR3: CASSFTRTPNQPQHF; DNA: TGTGCCAGCAGTTTCACCCGGACTCCAAATCAGCCCCAGCATTTT
J: TRBJ1-1; V: TRBV12-3/TRBV12-4; D: -; size: -; CDR3: CASSLFGTLPRGTQAFF; DNA: TGTGCCAGCAGTTTATTCGGGACGCTCCCCCGGGGAACTCAAGCTTTCTTT
J: TRBJ2-6; V: TRBV3-1; D: -; size: few; CDR3: CASSHRDILSGANVLTF; DNA: TGTGCCAGCAGCCACCGGGACATCCTTTCTGGGGCCAACGTCCTGACTTTC
J: TRBJ1-2; V: TRBV12-3/TRBV12-4; D: -; size: -; CDR3: CASSLFGDGYTF; DNA: TGTGCCAGCAGTTTATTCGGGGATGGCTACACCTTC
J: TRBJ1-1; V: TRBV9; D: -; size: many; CDR3: CASSGGGTEAFF; DNA: TGTGCCAGCAGCGGGGGAGGGACTGAAGCTTTCTTT
J: TRBJ1-6; V: TRBV20-1; D: TRBD1; size: few; CDR3: CSATRDSNSPLHF; DNA: TGCAGTGCGACTCGGGACAGTAATTCACCCCTCCACTTT